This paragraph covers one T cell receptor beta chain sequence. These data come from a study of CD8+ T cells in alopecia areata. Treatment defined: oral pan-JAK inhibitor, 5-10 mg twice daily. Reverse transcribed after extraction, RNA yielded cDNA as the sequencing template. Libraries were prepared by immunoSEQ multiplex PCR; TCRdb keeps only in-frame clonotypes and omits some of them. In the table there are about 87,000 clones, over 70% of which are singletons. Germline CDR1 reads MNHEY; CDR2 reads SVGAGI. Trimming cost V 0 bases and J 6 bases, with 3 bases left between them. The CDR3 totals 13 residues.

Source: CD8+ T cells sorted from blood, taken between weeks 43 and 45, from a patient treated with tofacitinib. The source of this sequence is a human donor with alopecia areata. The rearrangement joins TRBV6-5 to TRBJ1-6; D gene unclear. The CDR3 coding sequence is TGTGCCAGCAGTTACTCAACTAATTCACCCCTCCACTTT. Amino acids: CASSYSTNSPLHF.